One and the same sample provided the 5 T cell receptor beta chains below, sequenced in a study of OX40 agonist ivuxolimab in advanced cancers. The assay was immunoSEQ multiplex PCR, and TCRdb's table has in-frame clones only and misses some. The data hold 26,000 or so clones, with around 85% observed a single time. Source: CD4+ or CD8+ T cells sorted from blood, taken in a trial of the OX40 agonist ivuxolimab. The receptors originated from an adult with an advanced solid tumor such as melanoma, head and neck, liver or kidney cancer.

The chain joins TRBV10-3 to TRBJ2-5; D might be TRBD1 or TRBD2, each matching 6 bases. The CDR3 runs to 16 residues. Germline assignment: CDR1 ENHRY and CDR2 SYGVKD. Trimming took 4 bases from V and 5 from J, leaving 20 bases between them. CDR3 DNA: TGTGCCATCAGTGGTGGAGGGCAGGGACAAAGGGAGACCCAGTACTTC. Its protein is CAISGGGQGQRETQYF.

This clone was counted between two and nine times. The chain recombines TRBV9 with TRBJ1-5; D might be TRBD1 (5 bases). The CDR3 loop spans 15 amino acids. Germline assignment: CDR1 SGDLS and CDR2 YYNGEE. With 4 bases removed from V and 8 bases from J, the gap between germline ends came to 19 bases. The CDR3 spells CASSPSGTPWEPQHF. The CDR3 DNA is TGTGCCAGCAGCCCCTCCGGGACCCCGTGGGAGCCCCAGCATTTT.

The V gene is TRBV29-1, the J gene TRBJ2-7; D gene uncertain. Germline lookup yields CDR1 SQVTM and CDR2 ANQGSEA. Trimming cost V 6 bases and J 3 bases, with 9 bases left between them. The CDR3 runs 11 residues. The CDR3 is CSVPGDYEQYF. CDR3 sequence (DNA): TGCAGCGTACCGGGCGACTACGAGCAGTACTTC.

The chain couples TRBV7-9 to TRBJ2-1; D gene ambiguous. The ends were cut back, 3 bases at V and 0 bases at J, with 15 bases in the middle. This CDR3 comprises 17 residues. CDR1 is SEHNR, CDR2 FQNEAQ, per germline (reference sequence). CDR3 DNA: TGTGCCAGCAGCTTGGGCCGATTGCCGAGCTCCTACAATGAGCAGTTCTTC. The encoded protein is CASSLGRLPSSYNEQFF.

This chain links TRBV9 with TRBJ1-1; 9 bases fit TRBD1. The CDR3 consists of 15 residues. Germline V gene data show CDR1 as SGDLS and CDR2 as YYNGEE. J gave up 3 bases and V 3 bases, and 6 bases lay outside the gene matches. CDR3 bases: TGTGCCAGCAGCGGGGGGGACAGGGCAGACACTGAAGCTTTCTTT. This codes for CASSGGDRADTEAFF.